This record concerns one T cell receptor beta chain sequence. This table comes from immunoSEQ multiplex PCR, and its TCRdb copy is limited to in-frame clones, with some not included. Counted here are under 300,000 clones, around nine tenths occurring once; the ten biggest clones make up roughly 2%. The germline V and J ends were trimmed by 3 bases and 5 bases, with 6 bases remaining between them. This CDR3 is 12 amino acids long. From germline, CDR1 is LNHDA and CDR2 SQIVND (reference sequence). The sample comes from a study of blood T cell repertoires in COVID-19. The V call is TRBV19, the J call TRBJ2-3; no clear D gene. This sequence originates from a woman in her 40s who had recovered from COVID-19. The specimen sequenced was peripheral blood. This CDR3 reads CASSISLDTQYF. Here the CDR3 DNA reads TGTGCCAGTAGTATCTCCTTAGATACGCAGTATTTT. Filled out from reference TRBV19 and TRBJ2-3, the complete variable domain reads DGGITQSPKYLFRKEGQNVTLSCEQNLNHDAMYWYRQDPGQGLRLIYYSQIVNDFQKGDIAEGYSVSREKKESFPLTVTSAQKNPTAFYLCASSISLDTQYFGPGTRLTVL.